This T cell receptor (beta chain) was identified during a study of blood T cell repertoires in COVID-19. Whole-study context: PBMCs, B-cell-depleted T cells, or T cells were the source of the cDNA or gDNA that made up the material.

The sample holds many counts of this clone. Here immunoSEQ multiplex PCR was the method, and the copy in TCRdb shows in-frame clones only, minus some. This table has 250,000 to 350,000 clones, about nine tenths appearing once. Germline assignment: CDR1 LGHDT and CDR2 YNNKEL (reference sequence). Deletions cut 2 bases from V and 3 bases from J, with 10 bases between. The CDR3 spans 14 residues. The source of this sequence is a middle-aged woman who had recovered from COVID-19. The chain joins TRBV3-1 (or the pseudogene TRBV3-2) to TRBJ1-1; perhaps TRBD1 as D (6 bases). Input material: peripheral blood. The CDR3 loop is CASSQRGGDTEAFF. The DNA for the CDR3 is TGTGCCAGCAGCCAAAGGGGGGGTGACACTGAAGCTTTCTTT.